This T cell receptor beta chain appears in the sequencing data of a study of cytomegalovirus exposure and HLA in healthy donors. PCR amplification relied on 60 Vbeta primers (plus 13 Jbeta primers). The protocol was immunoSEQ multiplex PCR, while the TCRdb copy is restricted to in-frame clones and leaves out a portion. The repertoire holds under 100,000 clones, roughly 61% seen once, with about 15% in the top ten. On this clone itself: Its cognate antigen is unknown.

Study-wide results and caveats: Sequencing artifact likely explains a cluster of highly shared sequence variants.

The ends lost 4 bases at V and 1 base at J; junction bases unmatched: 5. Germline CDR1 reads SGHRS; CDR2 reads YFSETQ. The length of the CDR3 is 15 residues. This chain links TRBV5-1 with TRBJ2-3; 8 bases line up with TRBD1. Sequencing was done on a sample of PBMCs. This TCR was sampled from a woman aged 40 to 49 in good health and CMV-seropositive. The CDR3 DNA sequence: TGCGCCAGCAGCCCCGGACAGGGAGGCACAGATACGCAGTATTTT. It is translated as CASSPGQGGTDTQYF. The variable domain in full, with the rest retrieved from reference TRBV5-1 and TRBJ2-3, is KAGVTQTPRYLIKTRGQQVTLSCSPISGHRSVSWYQQTPGQGLQFLFEYFSETQRNKGNFPGRFSGRQFSNSRSEMNVSTLELGDSALYLCASSPGQGGTDTQYFGPGTRLTVL.